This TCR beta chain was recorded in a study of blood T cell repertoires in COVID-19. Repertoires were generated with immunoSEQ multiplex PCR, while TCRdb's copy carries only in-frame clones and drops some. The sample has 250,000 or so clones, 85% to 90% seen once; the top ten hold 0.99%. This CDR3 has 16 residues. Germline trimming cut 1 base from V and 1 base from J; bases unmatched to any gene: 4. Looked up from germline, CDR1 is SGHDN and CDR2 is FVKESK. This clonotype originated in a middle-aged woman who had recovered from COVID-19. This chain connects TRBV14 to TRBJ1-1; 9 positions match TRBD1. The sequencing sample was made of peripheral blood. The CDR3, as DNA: TGTGCCAGCAGCCAAGGGGGACAGGGCCGGAACACTGAAGCTTTCTTT. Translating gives CASSQGGQGRNTEAFF.